Shown below are 7 T cell receptor beta chains from a single sample sequenced in a study of T cells in Graves' hyperthyroidism and ophthalmopathy. Amplification of TCR beta CDR3 regions used RNA as the template. First-round RT-PCR with HTBI primers amplified the TCR CDR3 region. TCRdb redid the calling of the multiplex PCR reads with MiXCR, one entry per CDR3 protein. The table lists 350,000 to 400,000 distinct CDR3 sequences, approximately 18% of them singletons, with over 35% in the top ten. Sequences were obtained from blood. Every receptor here comes from a young man with Graves' ophthalmopathy.

The chain recombines TRBV19 with TRBJ1-5; D gene ambiguous. V lost 0 bases and J lost 9, with 9 bases in between. This CDR3 spans 13 amino acids. CDR1 and CDR2 (germline): LNHDA, SQIVND (reference sequence). CDR3 sequence: CASSIELLRPQHF. The CDR3 coding sequence is TGTGCCAGTAGTATAGAACTCCTACGGCCCCAGCATTTT.

The chain has TRBV7-3 and TRBJ2-5; 15 bases map to TRBD2. Germline-derived CDR1 and CDR2 are SGHTA and FQGTGA. The CDR3 length is 17 residues. The V gene end was trimmed by 5 bases and the J gene end by 5 bases; junction bases not matched to a gene: 9. The CDR3 nucleotides read TGTGCCAGCAGCGAAACCGGGACTAGCGGGGGGTGGGAGACCCAGTACTTC. It is translated as CASSETGTSGGWETQYF.

The sample holds a few counts of this clonotype. The CDR3 loop reads CASSLSLGGANVLTF. The CDR3 DNA reads TGTGCCAGCAGTTTATCGTTGGGTGGGGCCAACGTCCTGACTTTC. The gene calls are TRBV27 and TRBJ2-6; D call uncertain. This CDR3 spans 15 amino acids. The germline V gene has CDR1 MNHEY and CDR2 SMNVEV (reference sequence). V was shortened by 0 bases and J by 3 bases, with 6 bases between the two germline ends.

This clonotype was picked up many times. The gene calls are TRBV20-1 and TRBJ2-5, with D possibly TRBD2 on 6 matching bases. Germline V gene data show CDR1 as DFQATT and CDR2 as SNEGSKA (reference sequence). V lost 6 bases, J lost 2 bases, and 10 bases lay in between. This CDR3 has 12 amino acids. CDR3 DNA: TGCAGTGCCCGCGGGATACAAGAGACCCAGTACTTC. Its protein is CSARGIQETQYF.

This clonotype was observed a few times. This rearrangement joins TRBV6-1 to TRBJ2-7; the match to TRBD1 covers 9 bases. With 8 bases clipped from V and 5 bases from J, the junction kept 4 bases outside the gene matches. In germline, CDR1 is MNHNS, CDR2 SASEGT. This CDR3 is 12 amino acids long. This chain's CDR3 is CASWGQGNEQYF. In DNA form, the CDR3 reads TGTGCCAGCTGGGGACAGGGTAACGAGCAGTACTTC.

There are many counts of this clonotype. The chain joins TRBV7-6 to TRBJ1-1; D ambiguous. V was pared by 4 bases and J by 6 bases, with 12 bases between. This CDR3 has 13 residues. Germline CDR1 reads SGHVS; CDR2 reads FNYEAQ. The CDR3 sequence: CASSSTLGSEAFF. CDR3 nucleotide sequence: TGTGCCAGCAGCTCGACATTGGGGTCTGAAGCTTTCTTT.

In its sample, this clonotype was seen many times. V gene TRBV3-1 combines with J gene TRBJ1-2; 9 nucleotides match TRBD1. Trimming at V came to 2 bases and at J to 6 bases, leaving 7 bases not matched to a gene. The CDR3 extends over 15 amino acids. From germline, CDR1 is LGHDT and CDR2 YNNKEL (reference sequence). In DNA, the CDR3 is TGTGCCAGCAGCCAACCAGGGACAGGGAGGGATGGCTACACCTTC. This encodes CASSQPGTGRDGYTF.